This TCR beta chain stems from a study of shared clonotypes between healthy human individuals. The overall study: Contributing individuals were two females and three males aged 18 to 49. Regarding the study as a whole: Naive subsets usually exceeded memory subsets in estimated richness. The study found lower generation probabilities in non-shared clonotypes than in those shared by all four donors.

The investigators split CD4+ cells into a CD45RA+ naive subset and a CD45RA-negative memory subset. The repertoire was sequenced with immunoSEQ multiplex PCR; TCRdb's copy has only in-frame clones and lacks some. Of approximately 530,000 clones listed, around 96% are singletons. CDR1 is SGHRS, CDR2 YFSETQ, per germline. This CDR3 is built from 16 residues. V was cut by 0 bases and J by 8 bases, with 17 bases left in between. On this clone: What it binds is unknown.

The clonotype was recovered from a young woman in good health. The rearrangement links TRBV5-1 to TRBJ2-2, with D perhaps matching TRBD2 (6 bases). Sample: naive CD4+ T cells sorted from blood. This sample's subset: CD45RA+ positively selected. In nucleotides, the CDR3 is TGCGCCAGCAGCTTGGAGGCGGGGATTCCATCGGGGGAGCTGTTTTTT. Translating it yields CASSLEAGIPSGELFF.